Included here is one T cell receptor (beta chain) sequence, with context. The sample originates from a study of CD8 T cells in Susac syndrome. RNA, at about 0.45 to 1 ug, was reverse transcribed with random hexamers. From the immunoSEQ multiplex PCR reads, TCRdb called clonotypes with MiXCR, one entry per CDR3 protein. The sample holds about 22,000 distinct CDR3 sequences, about 92% seen once. Healthy donors constituted the controls, which were matched for age and sex. Sequenced input: CD8+ T cells from PBMCs. The receptor comes from a human donor in good health.

The CDR3 here is CSARGYSDTQYF. The CDR3 region has the DNA TGCAGTGCTAGGGGTTATTCAGATACGCAGTATTTT. The V call is TRBV20-1, the J call TRBJ2-3; D is ambiguous. CDR1 is DFQATT and CDR2 is SNEGSKA in the germline V gene (reference sequence). This CDR3 region has 12 residues. V dropped 3 bases and J dropped 4 bases, with 8 bases sitting between them.